The rows below give T cell receptor beta chains drawn from one sample of a study of cytomegalovirus exposure and HLA in healthy donors. Profiled with immunoSEQ multiplex PCR; TCRdb holds only in-frame clones, not every one. The table shows under 200,000 clones, with around 69% occurring only once. The specimen was PBMCs. Receptors originate from a woman aged 25 to 39 in good health and CMV-seronegative. Both conserved end residues are part of each CDR3. D genes are given only for firm matches. Some rows mark clone size as missing; the rest say once, few, many or name a class of expanded clone.

abundance | j_gene | d_gene | v_gene | CDR3aa | CDR3nt
few | TRBJ2-5 | TRBD1 | TRBV25-1 | CASSESTGTETQYF | TGTGCCAGCAGTGAATCGACAGGGACGGAGACCCAGTACTTC
once | TRBJ2-1 | . | TRBV18 | CASSPYGSYGEQFF | TGTGCCAGCTCCCCCTACGGGTCTTACGGTGAGCAGTTCTTC
. | TRBJ2-2 | TRBD2 | TRBV4-2 | CASSQVSGGNTGELFF | TGTGCCAGCAGCCAAGTTAGCGGGGGAAACACCGGGGAGCTGTTTTTT
few | TRBJ1-1 | TRBD1 | TRBV27 | CASSPRTGSNTEAFF | TGTGCCAGCAGTCCCCGGACAGGCTCGAACACTGAAGCTTTCTTT
. | TRBJ1-4 | . | TRBV6-1 | CASTLSGEKLFF | TGTGCCAGCACCCTATCGGGGGAAAAACTGTTTTTT
. | TRBJ1-5 | TRBD1 | TRBV11-2 | CASSLGGQGHQPQHF | TGTGCCAGCAGCTTAGGAGGACAGGGTCATCAGCCCCAGCATTTT
. | TRBJ1-1 | . | TRBV29-1 | CSTGRGTEAFF | TGCAGCACCGGCCGCGGCACTGAAGCTTTCTTT
. | TRBJ1-3 | . | TRBV30 | CAWSPDSFGNTIYF | TGTGCCTGGAGCCCCGACAGCTTTGGAAACACCATATATTTT
. | TRBJ2-1 | . | TRBV7-3 | CASSLTRVHEQFF | TGTGCCAGCAGCCTGACCAGGGTCCATGAGCAGTTCTTC
once | TRBJ2-7 | TRBD2 | TRBV27 | CASSLSRTSIYEQYF | TGTGCCAGCAGTTTATCGAGGACTAGTATCTACGAGCAGTACTTC
. | TRBJ2-1 | . | TRBV28 | CASSKGEWYREQFF | TGTGCCAGCAGTAAGGGGGAATGGTATCGAGAGCAGTTCTTC
. | TRBJ1-5 | . | TRBV6-5 | CASSYSGQGSQPQHF | TGTGCCAGCAGTTACTCGGGGCAGGGAAGTCAGCCCCAGCATTTT
. | TRBJ2-7 | . | TRBV4-1 | CASSQIGAYEQYF | TGCGCCAGCAGCCAGATTGGGGCGTACGAGCAGTACTTC
. | TRBJ2-7 | TRBD2 | TRBV7-2 | CASSLASGGDYEQYF | TGTGCCAGCAGCTTAGCCAGCGGGGGGGACTACGAGCAGTACTTC
. | TRBJ1-5 | . | TRBV4-3 | CASSQDLVEQVNVSEFDQPQHF | TGCGCCAGCAGCCAAGATTTAGTTGAACAGGTCAATGTGTCGGAGTTCGATCAGCCCCAGCATTTT
. | TRBJ2-5 | TRBD2 | TRBV28 | CASSRTSGQETQYF | TGTGCCAGCAGCCGGACTAGCGGACAAGAGACCCAGTACTTC
. | TRBJ2-3 | TRBD2 | TRBV5-1 | CASTPLERGLTDTQYF | TGCGCCAGCACCCCTTTGGAGCGGGGACTCACAGATACGCAGTATTTT
. | TRBJ2-7 | TRBD2 | TRBV30 | CAWAIGAGAHEQYF | TGTGCCTGGGCAATAGGGGCGGGAGCCCACGAGCAGTACTTC
. | TRBJ1-5 | TRBD1 | TRBV2 | CASSQQGESNQPQHF | TGTGCCAGCAGTCAACAGGGGGAAAGCAATCAGCCCCAGCATTTT
. | TRBJ2-4 | . | TRBV11-2 | CASSSEGLRVTQYF | TGTGCCAGCAGCTCAGAGGGACTCAGAGTTACTCAGTACTTC
. | TRBJ2-2 | . | TRBV28 | CASSNIDRTLNTGELFF | TGTGCCAGCAGTAACATAGACAGAACCTTAAACACCGGGGAGCTGTTTTTT
. | TRBJ2-2 | . | TRBV4-1 | CASSQPPGTANTGELFF | TGCGCCAGCAGCCAACCCCCCGGGACTGCGAACACCGGGGAGCTGTTTTTT
few | TRBJ1-1 | TRBD1 | TRBV7-2 | CASSLNRGTEAFF | TGTGCCAGCAGCCTGAACAGGGGAACTGAAGCTTTCTTT
few | TRBJ2-1 | . | TRBV6-4 | CASSDSRLDGNNEQFF | TGTGCCAGCAGTGACTCCAGACTAGATGGGAACAATGAGCAGTTCTTC
few | TRBJ1-6 | . | TRBV27 | CASRDRLDSPLHF | TGTGCCAGCAGGGACAGACTGGATTCACCCCTCCACTTT
. | TRBJ1-5 | . | TRBV7-6 | CASSADSHATNQPQHF | TGTGCCAGCAGCGCTGACAGCCACGCCACAAATCAGCCCCAGCATTTT
. | TRBJ1-2 | . | TRBV7-9 | CASSDPGLRDYGYTF | TGTGCCAGCAGCGACCCGGGACTTAGGGACTATGGCTACACCTTC
. | TRBJ1-2 | TRBD1 | TRBV7-9 | CASSLGDSLNGYTF | TGTGCCAGCAGCTTAGGGGACAGCTTAAATGGCTACACCTTC
. | TRBJ2-2 | TRBD1 | TRBV7-9 | CSSSLGQYTGELFF | TGTTCCAGCAGCTTGGGACAGTACACCGGGGAGCTGTTTTTT
. | TRBJ2-1 | TRBD2 | TRBV19 | CASSIVSSGSLHEQFF | TGTGCCAGTAGTATAGTAAGTAGCGGGAGTCTTCATGAGCAGTTCTTC
. | TRBJ2-3 | TRBD1 | TRBV2 | CASTGTGSSTDTQYF | TGTGCCAGCACTGGGACAGGGTCTAGCACAGATACGCAGTATTTT
. | TRBJ1-1 | . | TRBV7-2 | CASSLTGNTEAFF | TGTGCCAGCAGCTTAACAGGAAACACTGAAGCTTTCTTT
. | TRBJ2-3 | . | TRBV7-9 | CASSEGPDTQYF | TGTGCCAGCAGTGAGGGTCCAGATACGCAGTATTTT
. | TRBJ2-5 | TRBD2 | TRBV6-5 | CASSYLAGGGETQYF | TGTGCCAGCAGTTATTTAGCGGGGGGCGGAGAGACCCAGTACTTC
. | TRBJ2-2 | TRBD1 | TRBV5-5 | CASSLGQGANGELFF | TGTGCCAGCAGCTTGGGTCAGGGGGCAAACGGGGAGCTGTTTTTT